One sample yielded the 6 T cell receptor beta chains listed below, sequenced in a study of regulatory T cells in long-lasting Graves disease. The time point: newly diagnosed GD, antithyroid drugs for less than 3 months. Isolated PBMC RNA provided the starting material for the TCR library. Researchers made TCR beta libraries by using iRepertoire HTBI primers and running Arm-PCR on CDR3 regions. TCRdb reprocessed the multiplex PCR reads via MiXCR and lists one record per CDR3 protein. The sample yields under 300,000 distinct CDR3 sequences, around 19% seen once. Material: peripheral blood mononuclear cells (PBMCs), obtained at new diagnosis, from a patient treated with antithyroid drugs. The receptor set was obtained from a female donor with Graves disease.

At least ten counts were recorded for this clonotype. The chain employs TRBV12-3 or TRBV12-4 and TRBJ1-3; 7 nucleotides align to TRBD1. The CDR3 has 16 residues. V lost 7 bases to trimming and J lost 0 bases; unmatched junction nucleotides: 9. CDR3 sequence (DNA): TGTGCCAGCACCAGGGGACAGCTTTACTCTGGAAACACCATATATTTT. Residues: CASTRGQLYSGNTIYF.

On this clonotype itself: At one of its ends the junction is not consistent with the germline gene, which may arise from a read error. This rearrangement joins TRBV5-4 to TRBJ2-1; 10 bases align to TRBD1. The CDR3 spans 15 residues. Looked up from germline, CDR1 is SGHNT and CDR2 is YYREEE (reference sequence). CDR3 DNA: TGTGCCAGCAGCCGACAGGGGGCCACCTACGATGAGCAGTTCTTC. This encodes CASSRQGATYDEQFF.

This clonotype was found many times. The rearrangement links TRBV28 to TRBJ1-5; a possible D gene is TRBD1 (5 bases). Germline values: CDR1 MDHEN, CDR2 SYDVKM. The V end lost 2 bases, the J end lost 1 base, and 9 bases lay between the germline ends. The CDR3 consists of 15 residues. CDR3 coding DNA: TGTGCCAGCAGTTTAACCAGGGAGAGCAATCAGCCCCAGCATTTT. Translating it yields CASSLTRESNQPQHF.

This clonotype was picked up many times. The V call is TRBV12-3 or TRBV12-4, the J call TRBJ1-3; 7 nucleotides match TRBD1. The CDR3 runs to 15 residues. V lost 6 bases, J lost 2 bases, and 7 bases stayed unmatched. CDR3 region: CASRATGTTGNTIYF. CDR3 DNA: TGTGCCAGCAGGGCGACAGGGACGACTGGAAACACCATATATTTT.

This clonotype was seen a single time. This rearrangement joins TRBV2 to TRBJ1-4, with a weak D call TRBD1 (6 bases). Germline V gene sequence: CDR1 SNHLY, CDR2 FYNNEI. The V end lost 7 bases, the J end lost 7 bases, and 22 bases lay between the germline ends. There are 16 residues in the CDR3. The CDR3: CASTRSGQGISEKLFF. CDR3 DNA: TGTGCCAGCACTCGGTCGGGGCAGGGGATCTCTGAAAAACTGTTTTTT. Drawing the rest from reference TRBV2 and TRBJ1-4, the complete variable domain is EPEVTQTPSHQVTQMGQEVILRCVPISNHLYFYWYRQILGQKVEFLVSFYNNEISEKSEIFDDQFSVERPDGSNFTLKIRSTKLEDSAMYFCASTRSGQGISEKLFFGSGTQLSVL.

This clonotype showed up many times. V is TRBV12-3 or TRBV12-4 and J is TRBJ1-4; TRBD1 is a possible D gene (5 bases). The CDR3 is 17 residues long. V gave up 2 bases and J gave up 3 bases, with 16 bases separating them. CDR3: CASSLFGGGGANEKLFF. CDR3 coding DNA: TGTGCCAGCAGTTTATTTGGGGGAGGAGGAGCTAATGAAAAACTGTTTTTT.